Below, 8 T cell receptor beta chains from the same sample are listed, as sequenced in a study of T cells in tuberculosis (dated by TCRdb to between 2017 and 2018). Libraries were constructed by the immunoSEQ multiplex PCR assay. TCRdb took over this immuneACCESS table, retaining in-frame rearrangements with V and J assigned. Such tables are incomplete; in checked studies, under half of the missing clones stem from an unresolved V gene, and the remainder is unexplained. For this sample the table gives 50,000 to 65,000 clones, of which roughly 88% were detected only once. The ten largest clones represent 21% of the sample. After being thawed and rested overnight, PBMC were stained with GMM-loaded CD1B tetramer, a Live/Dead dye and anti-CD3, and were then sorted on a FACS Aria II. C32 glucose monomycolate purified from Rhodococcus equi was loaded onto CD1B tetramers. The sequenced sample consisted of CD1b-GMM tetramer-negative cells sorted from PBMCs. Sample cell subset or site, as interpreted from the label and publication: T cells not binding CD1B-GMM tetramer, sorted from same donor. The receptors come from an adult woman with latent tuberculosis.

This clone was observed a single time. The V call is TRBV4-2, the J call TRBJ2-1, with TRBD1 matching 9 bases. CDR3 size: 15 residues. V was pared by 1 base and J by 2 bases, with 0 bases of the junction left unmatched. Germline V gives CDR1 LGHNA, CDR2 YNFKEQ. The CDR3: CASSQGQGAYNEQFF. CDR3 bases: TGTGCCAGCAGCCAAGGACAGGGGGCCTACAATGAGCAGTTCTTC.

The rearrangement joins TRBV7-9 to TRBJ2-1, with D perhaps TRBD2 (8 bases). Trimming cost V 7 bases and J 2 bases, with 15 bases left between them. The germline CDR1 and CDR2 sequences are SEHNR and FQNEAQ (reference sequence). The CDR3 has 15 amino acids. The CDR3 here is CASTGGDSTYNEQFF. Written as DNA, the CDR3 is TGTGCCAGCACGGGGGGGGACAGTACCTACAATGAGCAGTTCTTC.

The rearrangement uses TRBV19 and TRBJ1-2; D call uncertain. The ends were cut back, 1 base at V and 8 bases at J, with 11 bases in the middle. From germline, CDR1 is LNHDA and CDR2 SQIVND (reference sequence). This CDR3 contains 13 residues. The CDR3 reads CASSIGWWRGYTF. CDR3 sequence (DNA): TGTGCCAGTAGTATAGGATGGTGGAGGGGCTACACCTTC.

V gene TRBV18 combines with J gene TRBJ1-4, with 9 bases that match TRBD1. CDR3 length equals 17 residues. Germline V gives CDR1 KGHSH, CDR2 LQKENI. The V segment lost 1 base and the J segment 4 bases; nucleotides outside the gene matches: 7. CDR3 in amino acids: CASSPQGTGSGNEKLFF. CDR3 DNA sequence: TGTGCCAGCTCACCACAAGGGACAGGGTCCGGTAATGAAAAACTGTTTTTT.

This clone appeared a few times. The chain has TRBV29-1 and TRBJ1-1, with D possibly matching TRBD1 (6 bases). The CDR3 extends over 12 amino acids. From germline, CDR1 is SQVTM and CDR2 ANQGSEA. V lost 6 bases and J lost 1, with 9 bases in between. The CDR3 loop is CSVRTENTEAFF. As DNA, the CDR3 is TGCAGCGTCCGGACAGAGAACACTGAAGCTTTCTTT.

A single count supports this clone. V is TRBV6-4 and J is TRBJ2-3; 7 positions match TRBD1. Germline V gene data show CDR1 as MRHNA and CDR2 as SNTAGT. The junction had 6 bases not matched to a gene; V was cut back by 6 bases and J by 0 bases. The CDR3 has 15 amino acids. In DNA, the CDR3 is TGTGCCAGCAGGGGGACAGTCCCTAGCACAGATACGCAGTATTTT. Translating gives CASRGTVPSTDTQYF.

This clone showed up just a few times. The CDR3 region is CASSLLGGPGEQYF. The DNA for the CDR3 is TGTGCCAGCAGCCTGCTGGGGGGTCCGGGCGAGCAGTACTTC. The chain employs TRBV7-9 and TRBJ2-7; TRBD2 might be the D (6 bases). The CDR3 is made up of 14 amino acids. Trimming stripped 5 bases from V and 6 bases from J, with 17 bases between. CDR1 and CDR2 from the germline V gene are SEHNR and FQNEAQ (reference sequence).

In this sample, this clone turned up once. The chain has TRBV10-3 and TRBJ2-7; D perhaps matches TRBD1 (5 bases). Germline V CDR1 and CDR2: ENHRY, SYGVKD. The V end lost 7 bases, the J end lost 2 bases, and 15 bases lay between the germline ends. CDR3 length: 14 amino acids. CDR3 sequence: CAIMDTTAPYEQYF. CDR3 DNA: TGTGCCATCATGGATACGACAGCTCCCTACGAGCAGTACTTC.